Presented here are 7 T cell receptor beta chains from one specimen sequenced in a study of vaccination and CD4 T cells after COVID-19. Oncomine TCR Beta short-read sequencing was applied to DNA from cultured CD4+ T cells. TCRdb independently ran MiXCR on the PCR reads; one entry per CDR3 protein. The data show under 15,000 distinct CDR3 sequences, with 55% to 65% seen just once and around 7.5% held by the top ten. Antigens for these TCRs are unknown. Treatment defined: 10-day PBMC culture with coronavirus spike peptide pools or control peptides (ViraFEST assay). Sequenced material: CD4+ T cells from blood, cultured in vitro, taken before SARS-CoV-2 vaccination. These receptors originate from a human donor who had recovered from COVID-19.

V usage is TRBV6-1 and J usage is TRBJ1-2; 9 nucleotides line up with TRBD1. This CDR3 contains 17 residues. With V trimmed by 5 bases and J by 8 bases, 18 bases remained unmatched. Looked up from germline, CDR1 is MNHNS and CDR2 is SASEGT. CDR3 nucleotide sequence: TGTGCCAGCAGTCCCATTGGGGACAGGGTGGAATCCTGGGGCTACACCTTC. It is translated as CASSPIGDRVESWGYTF.

This clonotype was recorded a few times. The chain links TRBV6-1 to TRBJ2-7; TRBD2 matches at 8 bases. Germline CDR1 is MNHNS and CDR2 is SASEGT. With 6 bases clipped from V and 5 bases from J, the junction kept 6 bases outside the gene matches. CDR3 length: 13 residues. The CDR3 sequence: CASRVSGSDEQYF. As DNA, the CDR3 is TGTGCCAGCAGGGTAAGCGGGAGCGACGAGCAGTACTTC.

The rearrangement uses TRBV6-2 or TRBV6-3 and TRBJ2-1; D is unresolved. The germline V gene has CDR1 MNHEY and CDR2 SVGEGT. CDR3 length: 13 residues. Trimming removed 2 bases from V and 4 bases from J, with 6 bases in between. The CDR3 protein is CASSYIKYNEQFF. The CDR3 DNA is TGTGCCAGCAGTTACATAAAGTACAATGAGCAGTTCTTC.

The J gene is TRBJ2-3, the V gene TRBV24-1, with unresolved D. CDR1 is KGHDR, CDR2 SFDVKD, per germline. V lost 7 bases and J 2 bases, leaving 6 bases between the germline ends. The CDR3 runs to 12 residues. In nucleotides, the CDR3 is TGTGCCACCAGCAGAGACACAGATACGCAGTATTTT. It specifies CATSRDTDTQYF.

The chain links TRBV20-1 to TRBJ1-1; TRBD1 matches 8 bases. Germline-derived CDR1 and CDR2 are DFQATT and SNEGSKA (reference sequence). Germline trimming cut 0 bases from V and 5 bases from J; bases unmatched to any gene: 11. This CDR3 has 16 amino acids. Here the CDR3 reads CSARDSGDRLGTEAFF. In nucleotides, the CDR3 is TGCAGTGCTAGAGATTCAGGGGACAGGCTAGGGACTGAAGCTTTCTTT.

This clonotype showed up just a few times. This chain uses TRBV7-2 with TRBJ1-2, with TRBD1 identical over 10 bases. The V and J ends lost 2 bases and 8 bases, in that order; junction bases with no gene match: 5. Germline V gene data show CDR1 as SGHTA and CDR2 as FQGNSA. The CDR3 consists of 14 residues. The CDR3 spells CASSLRDRGHGYTF. Written as DNA, the CDR3 is TGTGCCAGCAGCTTACGAGACAGGGGGCACGGCTACACCTTC.

The chain combines TRBV7-6 with TRBJ2-3; D remains unclear. The germline V gene has CDR1 SGHVS and CDR2 FNYEAQ. V was clipped by 1 base and J by 2 bases, with 10 bases between them. The CDR3 extends over 15 amino acids. The CDR3 sequence: CASSLGLRSTDTQYF. The CDR3 DNA reads as TGTGCCAGCAGCTTAGGTTTGCGTTCCACAGATACGCAGTATTTT.